Below, 15 T cell receptor beta chains from the same sample are listed, as sequenced in a study of T cell repertoires in ileal Crohn's disease. The protocol was immunoSEQ multiplex PCR, while the TCRdb copy is restricted to in-frame clones and leaves out a portion. The sample has more than 11,000 clones; about 70% are singletons. Input material: ileal tissue. The receptors originated from an adult with Crohn's disease.

This clone has just a few counts. The genes are TRBV30 and TRBJ1-4; D gene uncertain. The germline V gene has CDR1 GTSNPN and CDR2 SVGIG (reference sequence). The CDR3 loop spans 13 amino acids. Trimming removed 2 bases at V and 3 bases at J, with 7 bases between. The CDR3 DNA reads TGTGCCTGGAGTCTTCAGGCTAATGAAAAACTGTTTTTT. Translated: CAWSLQANEKLFF.

The chain joins TRBV18 to TRBJ1-2; TRBD1 is a possible D gene (6 bases). CDR3 size: 14 residues. V lost 2 bases and J lost 2, with 9 bases in between. In germline, CDR1 is KGHSH, CDR2 LQKENI. The CDR3 sequence: CASSPSDSNYGYTF. CDR3 bases: TGTGCCAGCTCACCATCGGACAGCAACTATGGCTACACCTTC.

To note about this clone: Other DNA sequences in this sample translate to the same CDR3. This sequence joins TRBV5-1 and TRBJ1-5; 9 bases fit TRBD1. The CDR3 consists of 14 residues. Trimming removed 4 bases from V and 7 bases from J; junction bases left unmatched: 6. Germline CDR1 and CDR2: SGHRS and YFSETQ. The chain's CDR3 is CASSTGQGGQPQHF. The DNA for the CDR3 is TGCGCCAGCAGCACGGGACAGGGAGGACAGCCCCAGCATTTT.

This chain connects TRBV9 to TRBJ1-2, with no clear D. Trimming cost V 2 bases and J 6 bases, with 14 bases left between them. Germline CDR1 SGDLS, CDR2 YYNGEE. CDR3 size: 14 residues. This chain's CDR3 is CASSVDTVGHGYTF. The CDR3 nucleotides read TGTGCCAGCAGCGTTGACACGGTCGGGCATGGCTACACCTTC. The full variable domain, with the rest looked up from reference TRBV9 and TRBJ1-2, is DSGVTQTPKHLITATGQRVTLRCSPRSGDLSVYWYQQSLDQGLQFLIQYYNGEERAKGNILERFSAQQFPDLHSELNLSSLELGDSALYFCASSVDTVGHGYTFGSGTRLTVV.

The sample holds one count of this clone. The chain uses TRBV5-1 and TRBJ1-2; D unclear. Trimming pared 0 bases from V and 6 bases from J, leaving 15 bases between. CDR1 and CDR2 (germline): SGHRS, YFSETQ. This CDR3 spans 15 amino acids. CDR3: CASSLEVPKEDGYTF. In DNA, the CDR3 is TGCGCCAGCAGCTTGGAAGTCCCGAAGGAAGATGGCTACACCTTC.

The chain has TRBV27 and TRBJ2-7, with no clear D. Trimming took 5 bases from V and 3 from J, leaving 17 bases between them. Looked up from germline, CDR1 is MNHEY and CDR2 is SMNVEV (reference sequence). The CDR3 covers 15 residues. The CDR3 region is CASSAPGIGGYEQYF. The CDR3 DNA sequence: TGTGCCAGCAGTGCCCCTGGGATTGGTGGCTACGAGCAGTACTTC.

This clone is medium-sized within its sample. The rearrangement joins TRBV5-1 to TRBJ2-4; 7 nucleotides match TRBD2. The CDR3 is 16 amino acids. Germline V lookup: CDR1 SGHRS, CDR2 YFSETQ. After removal of 2 bases from V and 6 bases from J, the junction contained 11 bases not matched to a gene. Here the CDR3 DNA reads TGCGCCAGCAGCTTCTCCCAGGGATGGGGGGGAAACATTCAGTACTTC. Its protein is CASSFSQGWGGNIQYF.

The V and J genes are TRBV5-1 and TRBJ2-3, with a weak D call TRBD1 (6 bases). CDR1 and CDR2 from the germline V gene are SGHRS and YFSETQ. This CDR3 is 16 amino acids long. The V end lost 0 bases, the J end lost 4 bases, and 15 bases lay between the germline ends. Here the CDR3 DNA reads TGCGCCAGCAGCTTGGAAGGGACAACCCGGGCAGATACGCAGTATTTT. It is translated as CASSLEGTTRADTQYF.

The chain joins TRBV30 to TRBJ1-2; D not certain. This CDR3 is built from 12 residues. Trimming removed 5 bases from V and 4 bases from J, with 11 bases in between. Germline CDR1 GTSNPN, CDR2 SVGIG (reference sequence). CDR3 residues: CAWGVGGYGYTF. In DNA, the CDR3 is TGTGCCTGGGGGGTGGGAGGCTATGGCTACACCTTC.

The J gene is TRBJ1-1, the V gene TRBV5-1; D is perhaps TRBD1 (5 bases). V was shortened by 0 bases and J by 3 bases, with 9 bases between the two germline ends. Looked up from germline, CDR1 is SGHRS and CDR2 is YFSETQ. The CDR3 is made up of 14 amino acids. The CDR3 spells CASSLGDGYTEAFF. The CDR3 nucleotides are TGCGCCAGCAGCTTGGGGGACGGTTACACTGAAGCTTTCTTT.

This clone was seen a few times. The chain is built from TRBV11-2 and TRBJ2-3; D not certain. Per germline, CDR1 SGHAT and CDR2 FQNNGV. Deletions cut 5 bases from V and 6 bases from J, with 6 bases between. CDR3 length: 11 residues. The CDR3 DNA reads as TGTGCCAGCAGCGGTCCCGATACGCAGTATTTT. Its protein product is CASSGPDTQYF.

The chain couples TRBV2 to TRBJ2-1, with 9 bases aligning to TRBD2. CDR1 and CDR2 from the germline V gene are SNHLY and FYNNEI. After removal of 5 bases from V and 7 bases from J, the junction contained 9 bases not matched to a gene. The CDR3 is made up of 15 amino acids. The CDR3 spells CASSPLAGGLNEQFF. CDR3 DNA sequence: TGTGCCAGCAGTCCTCTGGCGGGGGGGCTGAATGAGCAGTTCTTC. Combining the CDR3 with reference TRBV2 and TRBJ2-1 gives the whole variable domain EPEVTQTPSHQVTQMGQEVILRCVPISNHLYFYWYRQILGQKVEFLVSFYNNEISEKSEIFDDQFSVERPDGSNFTLKIRSTKLEDSAMYFCASSPLAGGLNEQFFGPGTRLTVL.

This rearrangement joins TRBV25-1 to TRBJ2-7; D is undetermined. The germline gives CDR1 MGHDK, CDR2 SYGVNS. The CDR3 totals 11 residues. Trimming pared 4 bases from V and 4 bases from J, leaving 5 bases between. CDR3 protein: CASSASYEQYF. The CDR3 region has the DNA TGTGCCAGCAGTGCGAGTTACGAGCAGTACTTC.

The V call is TRBV7-9, the J call TRBJ1-2; weak D call: TRBD1 (5 bases). The V end lost 4 bases, the J end lost 2 bases, and 20 bases lay between the germline ends. Germline lookup yields CDR1 SEHNR and CDR2 FQNEAQ (reference sequence). CDR3 length: 17 amino acids. DNA of the CDR3: TGTGCCAGCAGCTCAACCCCCGGTACAGGAAAGAACTATGGCTACACCTTC. It specifies CASSSTPGTGKNYGYTF.

This clone rates as medium-sized. This chain links TRBV4-1 with TRBJ2-3; D is perhaps TRBD1 (5 bases). The CDR3 runs to 17 residues. CDR1 is MGHRA, CDR2 YSYEKL, per germline. Trimming removed 0 bases at V and 2 bases at J, with 15 bases between. The CDR3 protein is CASSQDLRLQDTDTQYF. The CDR3 DNA reads as TGCGCCAGCAGCCAAGATCTCCGGCTACAGGACACAGATACGCAGTATTTT.